These T cell receptor beta chains were read from a single sample in a study of T-cell memory formation after mild COVID-19. TCRdb re-analysed the 5' RACE reads in MiXCR, keeping a single row per CDR3 protein. The data hold hundreds of thousands of distinct CDR3 sequences, with around 15% observed a single time. Sample: PBMCs or a T cell subset sorted from them (not recorded which). These receptors all stem from a man between 18 and 35 years old who had mild COVID-19 (a few samples of this study predate the infection). Cell type and time point are not known. The CDR3 runs from the conserved cysteine through the conserved F or W. The order of the fields is J gene, V gene, clone size, D gene, CDR3 protein, CDR3 DNA. A D gene is named only where the DNA matches it firmly. Clone size, where shown, is once, few, many, or a class for clones that have expanded.

TRBJ2-1,TRBV6-2/TRBV6-3,-,-,CASSYATRSEQFF,TGTGCCAGCAGTTACGCCACTAGATCTGAGCAGTTCTTC
TRBJ2-2,TRBV6-6,-,-,CASSYVRGAGELFF,TGTGCCAGCAGTTACGTTCGCGGGGCCGGGGAGCTGTTTTTT
TRBJ2-1,TRBV28,-,-,CASSLAGVGNNEQFF,TGTGCCAGCAGTTTAGCCGGGGTTGGCAACAATGAGCAGTTCTTC
TRBJ2-5,TRBV12-3/TRBV12-4,-,-,CASSLGQGMETQYF,TGTGCCAGCAGTTTAGGCCAGGGTATGGAGACCCAGTACTTC
TRBJ1-4,TRBV9,-,-,CASSFGTNINEKLFF,TGTGCCAGCAGCTTCGGGACGAACATAAATGAAAAACTGTTTTTT
TRBJ2-5,TRBV10-3,few,TRBD2,CAISESKAGEGTQYF,TGTGCCATCAGTGAGTCGAAGGCGGGAGAGGGGACCCAGTACTTC
TRBJ2-3,TRBV12-3/TRBV12-4,many,-,CASSFGLTDTQYF,TGTGCCAGCAGTTTCGGGCTGACAGATACGCAGTATTTT
TRBJ2-3,TRBV6-2/TRBV6-3,few,TRBD1,CASSRDRVAGSTQYF,TGTGCCAGCAGTCGGGACAGGGTTGCAGGTAGTACGCAGTATTTT
TRBJ1-5,TRBV15,-,-,CATSRGAGKSNQPQHF,TGTGCCACCAGCAGAGGCGCAGGGAAGAGCAATCAGCCCCAGCATTTT
TRBJ1-1,TRBV5-8,many,-,CASSLIPGTEAFF,TGTGCCAGCAGCTTGATCCCGGGCACTGAAGCTTTCTTT
TRBJ1-6,TRBV28,-,-,CASSTNYNSPLHF,TGTGCCAGCAGTACAAACTATAATTCACCCCTCCACTTT
TRBJ1-2,TRBV2,few,-,CASSEMVNYGYTF,TGTGCCAGCAGTGAAATGGTTAACTATGGCTACACCTTC
TRBJ2-3,TRBV6-1,few,TRBD1,CASRSGGAGDTQYF,TGTGCCAGCAGATCAGGGGGCGCCGGAGATACGCAGTATTTT
TRBJ2-1,TRBV25-1,many,-,CASSPYRGTYNEQFF,TGTGCCAGCAGTCCCTACCGAGGGACCTACAATGAGCAGTTCTTC
TRBJ2-3,TRBV7-9,-,-,CASSFPGGNTDTQYF,TGTGCCAGCAGCTTCCCAGGGGGGAACACAGATACGCAGTATTTT
TRBJ2-1,TRBV11-2,-,-,CASSLVAALKNEQFF,TGTGCCAGCAGCTTAGTGGCGGCCCTAAAGAATGAGCAGTTCTTC
TRBJ2-7,TRBV3-1,many,-,CASSPEIGKGGYYEQYF,TGTGCCAGCAGCCCCGAGATCGGAAAGGGGGGGTACTACGAGCAGTACTTC
TRBJ2-7,TRBV12-3/TRBV12-4,once,-,CASSLYSSGEQYF,TGTGCCAGCAGTTTATATAGCTCAGGAGAGCAGTACTTC
TRBJ2-3,TRBV4-1,-,-,CASSPTPLSTDTQYF,TGCGCCAGCAGCCCTACTCCTCTGAGCACAGATACGCAGTATTTT
TRBJ2-1,TRBV4-1,-,TRBD2,CASSPLYLRGGLIDEQFF,TGCGCCAGCAGCCCGTTGTATTTGCGGGGGGGTTTAATTGATGAGCAGTTCTTC
TRBJ2-1,TRBV6-6,-,TRBD1,CASAGQGRLSAYNEQFF,TGTGCCAGCGCGGGACAGGGGAGATTGAGCGCCTACAATGAGCAGTTCTTC
TRBJ2-5,TRBV6-6,few,TRBD2,CASSPPGLAGGETQYF,TGTGCCAGCAGCCCCCCGGGACTAGCGGGAGGAGAGACCCAGTACTTC
TRBJ2-1,TRBV7-9,few,TRBD1,CASRTGIYNEQFF,TGTGCCAGTCGGACAGGTATTTACAATGAGCAGTTCTTC
TRBJ1-5,TRBV2,-,TRBD1,CASDRGGQPQHF,TGTGCCAGCGACAGGGGAGGTCAGCCCCAGCATTTT